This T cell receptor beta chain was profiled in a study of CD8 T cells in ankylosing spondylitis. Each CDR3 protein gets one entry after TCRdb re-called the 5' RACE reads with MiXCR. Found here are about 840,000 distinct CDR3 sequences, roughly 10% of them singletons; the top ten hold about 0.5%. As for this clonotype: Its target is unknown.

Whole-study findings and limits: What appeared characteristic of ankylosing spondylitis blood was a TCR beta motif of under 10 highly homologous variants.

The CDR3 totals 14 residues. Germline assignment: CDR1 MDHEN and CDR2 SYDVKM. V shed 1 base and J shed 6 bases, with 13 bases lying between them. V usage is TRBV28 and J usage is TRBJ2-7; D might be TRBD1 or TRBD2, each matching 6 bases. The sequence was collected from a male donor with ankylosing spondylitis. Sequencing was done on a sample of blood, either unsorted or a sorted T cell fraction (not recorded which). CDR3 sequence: CASSLLSGGGEQYF. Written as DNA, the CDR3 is TGTGCCAGCAGTTTATTATCCGGGGGCGGCGAGCAGTACTTC.